This T cell receptor (beta chain) is drawn from a study of neoadjuvant anti-PD-1 for oral cavity cancer. Study background: Around day 43, patients without progression received a fourth nivolumab dose before surgery.

Measured with immunoSEQ multiplex PCR; TCRdb has only the in-frame clones, and not every one. The sample includes about 9,900 clones, roughly 67% of them seen just once. Time point here: after neoadjuvant nivolumab, at surgical resection. The CDR3 is 18 residues long. Losses at the gene ends were 2 bases for V and 3 bases for J; bases not matched to a gene: 8. The germline CDR1 and CDR2 sequences are LNHDA and SQIVND (reference sequence). The clonotype originates from a person aged 35 to 85 with oral cavity squamous cell carcinoma. V and J are TRBV19 and TRBJ2-6, with 9 positions matching TRBD1. Sequences were derived from PBMCs, sampled after nivolumab (anti-PD-1) treatment. CDR3 in amino acids: CASSIKGQGSLGANVLTF. DNA for the CDR3: TGTGCCAGTAGTATAAAGGGACAGGGCTCACTTGGGGCCAACGTCCTGACTTTC. Based on the CDR3 plus reference TRBV19 and TRBJ2-6, the full variable domain is DGGITQSPKYLFRKEGQNVTLSCEQNLNHDAMYWYRQDPGQGLRLIYYSQIVNDFQKGDIAEGYSVSREKKESFPLTVTSAQKNPTAFYLCASSIKGQGSLGANVLTFGAGSRLTVL.